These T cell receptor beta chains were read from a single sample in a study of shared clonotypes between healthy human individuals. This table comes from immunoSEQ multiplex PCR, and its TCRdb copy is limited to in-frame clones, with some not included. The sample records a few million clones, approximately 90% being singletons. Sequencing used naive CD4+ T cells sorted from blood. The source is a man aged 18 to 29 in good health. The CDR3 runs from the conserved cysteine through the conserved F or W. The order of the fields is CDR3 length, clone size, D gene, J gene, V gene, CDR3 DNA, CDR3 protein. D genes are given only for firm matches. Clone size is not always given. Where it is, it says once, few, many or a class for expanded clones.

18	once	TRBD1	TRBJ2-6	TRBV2	TGTGCCAGCAGTCCGCGACAGGGACCCCTCTCTGGGGCCAACGTCCTGACTTTC	CASSPRQGPLSGANVLTF
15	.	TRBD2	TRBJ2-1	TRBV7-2	TGTGCCAGCAGCTTAGTTGGTAGCGGGAGGAACGAGCAGTTCTTC	CASSLVGSGRNEQFF
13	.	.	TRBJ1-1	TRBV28	TGTGCCAGCAGTCCCCTATGGGGGGACTGGGCTTTCTTT	CASSPLWGDWAFF
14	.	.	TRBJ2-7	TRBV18	TGTGCCAGCTCACCACCGGTGGGATCCTACGAGCAGTACTTC	CASSPPVGSYEQYF
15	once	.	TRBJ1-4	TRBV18	TGTGCCAGCTCAACCAGCCCAACTACTAATGAAAAACTGTTTTTT	CASSTSPTTNEKLFF
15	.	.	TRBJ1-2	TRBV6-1	TGTGCCAGCAGTGAAGCGCAGGTCAGCCTCTATGGCTACACCTTC	CASSEAQVSLYGYTF
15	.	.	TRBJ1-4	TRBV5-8	TGTGCCAGCAGCTGGGGACACGCAACTAATGAAAAACTGTTTTTT	CASSWGHATNEKLFF
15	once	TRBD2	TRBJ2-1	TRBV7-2	TGTGCCAGCAGCTTAGAAGCGGGAGGGTTCAATGAGCAGTTCTTC	CASSLEAGGFNEQFF
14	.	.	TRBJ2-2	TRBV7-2	TGTGCCAGCAGACCTAGGGGGAACACCGGGGAGCTGTTTTTT	CASRPRGNTGELFF
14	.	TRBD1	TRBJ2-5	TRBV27	TGTGCCAGCAGTATGGACAGGGGACAAGAGACCCAGTACTTC	CASSMDRGQETQYF
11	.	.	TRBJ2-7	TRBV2	TGTGCCACCCGACAGCTTTACGAGCAGTACTTC	CATRQLYEQYF